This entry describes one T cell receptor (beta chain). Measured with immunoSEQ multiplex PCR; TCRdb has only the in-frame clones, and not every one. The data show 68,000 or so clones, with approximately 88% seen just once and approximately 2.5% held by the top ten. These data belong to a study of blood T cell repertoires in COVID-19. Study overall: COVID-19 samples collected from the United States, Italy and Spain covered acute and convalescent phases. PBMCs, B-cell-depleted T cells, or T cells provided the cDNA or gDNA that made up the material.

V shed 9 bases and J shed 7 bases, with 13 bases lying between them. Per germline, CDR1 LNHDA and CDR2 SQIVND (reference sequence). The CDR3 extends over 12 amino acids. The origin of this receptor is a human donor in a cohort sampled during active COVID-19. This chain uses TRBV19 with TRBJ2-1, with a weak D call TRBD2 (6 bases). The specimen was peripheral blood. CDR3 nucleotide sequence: TGTGCCAGCCGGGACTTCGAGAATGAGCAGTTCTTC. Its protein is CASRDFENEQFF.